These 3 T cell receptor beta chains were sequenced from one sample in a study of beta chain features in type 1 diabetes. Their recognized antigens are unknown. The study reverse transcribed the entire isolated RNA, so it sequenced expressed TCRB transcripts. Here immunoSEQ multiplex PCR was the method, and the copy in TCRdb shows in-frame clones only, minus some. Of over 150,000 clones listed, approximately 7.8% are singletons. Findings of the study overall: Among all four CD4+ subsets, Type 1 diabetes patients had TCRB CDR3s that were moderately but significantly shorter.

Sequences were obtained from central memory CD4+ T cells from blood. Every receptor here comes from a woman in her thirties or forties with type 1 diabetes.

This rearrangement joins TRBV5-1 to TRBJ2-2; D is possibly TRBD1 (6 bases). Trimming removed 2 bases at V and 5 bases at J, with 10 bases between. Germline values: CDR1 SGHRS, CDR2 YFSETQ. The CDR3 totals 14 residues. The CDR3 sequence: CASSLTRGTGELFF. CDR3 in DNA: TGCGCCAGCAGCTTAACTAGGGGGACCGGGGAGCTGTTTTTT.

The CDR3 sequence: CASSLAGSGNTIYF. In nucleotides, the CDR3 is TGTGCCAGCAGCCTCGCGGGTTCTGGAAACACCATATATTTT. The chain has TRBV7-8 and TRBJ1-3; D gene ambiguous. This CDR3 spans 14 amino acids. Deletions cut 5 bases from V and 1 base from J, with 9 bases between. Germline V gene lookup returns CDR1 SGHVS and CDR2 FQNEAQ.

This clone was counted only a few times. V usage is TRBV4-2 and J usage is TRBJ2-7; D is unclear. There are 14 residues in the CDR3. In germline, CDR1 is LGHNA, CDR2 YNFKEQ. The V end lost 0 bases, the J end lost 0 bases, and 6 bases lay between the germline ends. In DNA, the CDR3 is TGTGCCAGCAGCCAAGATCGAGCCTCCTACGAGCAGTACTTC. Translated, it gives CASSQDRASYEQYF.